This paragraph covers one T cell receptor (beta chain) sequence. The sample belongs to a study of neoadjuvant nivolumab and ipilimumab in lung cancer. The CDR3 sequence is 12 residues long. Germline CDR1 reads MNHEY; CDR2 reads SVGAGI. J lost 5 bases, V lost 6 bases, and 2 bases had no gene match. Assay: immunoSEQ multiplex PCR; the TCRdb copy retains only in-frame clones and omits some. The sample has 10,000 to 15,000 clones, approximately 94% seen once. The sample consisted of peripheral blood, taken after neoadjuvant nivolumab, alone or with ipilimumab, at or shortly before surgery. The clonotype was recovered from an adult with non-small cell lung cancer. The gene calls are TRBV6-5 and TRBJ2-7; 9 nucleotides line up with TRBD1. The CDR3 DNA reads TGTGCCAGCAGCCGGGACAGGGACGAGCAGTACTTC. The encoded protein is CASSRDRDEQYF.